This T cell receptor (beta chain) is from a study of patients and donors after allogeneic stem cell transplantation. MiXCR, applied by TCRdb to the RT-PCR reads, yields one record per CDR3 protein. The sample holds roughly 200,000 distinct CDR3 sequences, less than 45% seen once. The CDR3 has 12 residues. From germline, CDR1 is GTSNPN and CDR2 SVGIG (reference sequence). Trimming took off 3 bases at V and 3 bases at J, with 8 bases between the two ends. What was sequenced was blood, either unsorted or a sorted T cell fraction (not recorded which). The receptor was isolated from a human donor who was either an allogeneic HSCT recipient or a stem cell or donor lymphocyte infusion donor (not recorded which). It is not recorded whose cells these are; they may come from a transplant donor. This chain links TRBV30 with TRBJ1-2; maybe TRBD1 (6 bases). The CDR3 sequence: CAWRGQHYGYTF. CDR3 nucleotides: TGTGCCTGGAGAGGACAGCACTATGGCTACACCTTC.